The next 32 T cell receptor beta chains were all read from a single sample in a study of blood T cell repertoires in COVID-19. Clones were sequenced by immunoSEQ multiplex PCR, and TCRdb holds only the in-frame ones, with some missing. Of approximately 94,000 clones in the sample, about 93% are singletons; the top ten hold roughly 3.9%. The sequenced sample consisted of peripheral blood. The receptors were gathered from a woman aged 45-59 years in a cohort sampled during active COVID-19.

This clone showed up just a few times. CDR3 in amino acids: CASRAGQGRSSAFF. CDR3 coding DNA: TGTGCCAGCAGAGCCGGACAGGGCAGATCATCAGCTTTCTTT. The rearrangement uses TRBV2 and TRBJ1-1, with 8 nucleotides matching TRBD1. V shed 6 bases and J 10 bases; nucleotides not matched to a gene: 13. CDR1 is SNHLY and CDR2 is FYNNEI in the germline V gene. This CDR3 has 14 residues.

The V gene is TRBV5-1, the J gene TRBJ2-3; TRBD2 is a possible D gene (5 bases). The germline V and J ends were trimmed by 4 bases and 1 base, with 22 bases remaining between them. Germline V CDR1 and CDR2: SGHRS, YFSETQ. This CDR3 contains 18 residues. The CDR3 sequence is CASSQRPPDLYRTDTQYF. As DNA, the CDR3 is TGCGCCAGCAGCCAGCGGCCCCCTGACCTGTACCGCACAGATACGCAGTATTTT. Filled out from reference TRBV5-1 and TRBJ2-3, the complete variable domain reads KAGVTQTPRYLIKTRGQQVTLSCSPISGHRSVSWYQQTPGQGLQFLFEYFSETQRNKGNFPGRFSGRQFSNSRSEMNVSTLELGDSALYLCASSQRPPDLYRTDTQYFGPGTRLTVL.

V is TRBV5-1 and J is TRBJ1-1; D might be TRBD1 (6 bases). V gave up 4 bases and J gave up 2 bases, with 12 bases separating them. CDR3 length: 14 residues. Germline V gives CDR1 SGHRS, CDR2 YFSETQ. The CDR3 nucleotides read TGCGCCAGCAGCCTGGGACATATTAACACTGAAGCTTTCTTT. Residues: CASSLGHINTEAFF.

The CDR3 protein is CASSLAGGRELFF. The CDR3 DNA is TGCGCCAGCAGCCTCGCCGGGGGTCGGGAGCTGTTTTTT. This rearrangement joins TRBV5-1 to TRBJ2-2; D is perhaps TRBD2 (6 bases). Germline CDR1 and CDR2: SGHRS and YFSETQ. This CDR3 comprises 13 residues. With 4 bases removed from V and 9 bases from J, the gap between germline ends came to 13 bases.

The rearrangement links TRBV19 to TRBJ2-6, with 7 bases fitting TRBD1. Per germline, CDR1 LNHDA and CDR2 SQIVND (reference sequence). This CDR3 is built from 18 residues. Trimming removed 5 bases from V and 0 bases from J; junction bases left unmatched: 10. DNA of the CDR3: TGTGCCAGTAGTTCGATTGACAGGGCGAGCTCTGGGGCCAACGTCCTGACTTTC. It yields the protein CASSSIDRASSGANVLTF.

The J gene is TRBJ1-2, the V gene TRBV7-9, with D uncertain. In germline, CDR1 is SEHNR, CDR2 FQNEAQ (reference sequence). This CDR3 region has 13 residues. V shed 3 bases and J shed 6 bases, with 11 bases lying between them. The CDR3 protein is CASSFPHSHGYTF. CDR3 nucleotides: TGTGCCAGCAGCTTCCCCCACTCCCATGGCTACACCTTC.

V gene TRBV18 combines with J gene TRBJ2-1, with TRBD1 matching over 10 bases. Trimming removed 6 bases from V and 2 bases from J; junction bases left unmatched: 4. Looked up from germline, CDR1 is KGHSH and CDR2 is LQKENI. The CDR3 sequence is 15 residues long. The CDR3: CASSPTGGTYNEQFF. In DNA form, the CDR3 reads TGTGCCAGCTCGCCGACAGGGGGCACCTACAATGAGCAGTTCTTC.

This chain links TRBV7-8 with TRBJ2-3; TRBD2 aligns across 8 bases. This CDR3 has 19 residues. Germline-derived CDR1 and CDR2 are SGHVS and FQNEAQ. After removal of 4 bases from V and 1 base from J, the junction contained 16 bases not matched to a gene. The CDR3 DNA is TGTGCCAGCAGCTCCACGAGGTATATTAGCGGGGCCGGCACAGATACGCAGTATTTT. Translation gives CASSSTRYISGAGTDTQYF. Based on the CDR3 plus reference TRBV7-8 and TRBJ2-3, the full variable domain is GAGVSQSPRYKVAKRGQDVALRCDPISGHVSLFWYQQALGQGPEFLTYFQNEAQLDKSGLPSDRFFAERPEGSVSTLKIQRTQQEDSAVYLCASSSTRYISGAGTDTQYFGPGTRLTVL.

This rearrangement joins TRBV30 to TRBJ2-3, with TRBD2 as a possible D gene (7 bases). The V end lost 5 bases, the J end lost 5 bases, and 20 bases lay between the germline ends. The V gene's germline CDR1 is GTSNPN and CDR2 SVGIG (reference sequence). CDR3 length equals 15 residues. The CDR3 DNA reads TGTGCCTGGGGCCACGGGTCGGGGGGCGTAGATACGCAGTATTTT. Translated: CAWGHGSGGVDTQYF.

This rearrangement joins TRBV6-5 to TRBJ2-7; TRBD2 might be the D (5 bases). This CDR3 has 15 amino acids. CDR1 MNHEY and CDR2 SVGAGI come from the germline V gene. V lost 6 bases and J lost 2, with 17 bases in between. CDR3 DNA: TGTGCCAGCAGCCAAGCGGTAGTTAGCACCTACGAGCAGTACTTC. Protein sequence: CASSQAVVSTYEQYF.

V usage is TRBV5-6 and J usage is TRBJ2-1, with D possibly matching TRBD1 (6 bases). CDR3 length equals 13 residues. V was pared by 4 bases and J by 3 bases, with 8 bases between. Looked up from germline, CDR1 is SGHDT and CDR2 is YYEEEE. In DNA form, the CDR3 reads TGTGCCAGCAGCACGGACAGCTACAATGAGCAGTTCTTC. Protein sequence: CASSTDSYNEQFF.

This chain uses TRBV13 with TRBJ2-7; 7 nucleotides line up with TRBD1. Trimming at V came to 3 bases and at J to 5 bases, leaving 7 bases not matched to a gene. Germline V lookup: CDR1 PRHDT, CDR2 FYEKMQ (reference sequence). The CDR3 runs 14 residues. CDR3: CASSFRLGGHEQYF. CDR3 bases: TGTGCCAGCAGCTTTCGATTAGGGGGCCACGAGCAGTACTTC.

The rearrangement joins TRBV2 to TRBJ2-5; D ambiguous. Germline values: CDR1 SNHLY, CDR2 FYNNEI. This CDR3 region has 14 residues. Trimming took off 5 bases at V and 5 bases at J, with 15 bases between the two ends. DNA of the CDR3: TGTGCCAGCAGTTCGCAGGCCCTTTTGGAGACCCAGTACTTC. It translates to CASSSQALLETQYF.

The chain is built from TRBV19 and TRBJ1-4, with D perhaps matching TRBD1 (5 bases). Germline CDR1 LNHDA, CDR2 SQIVND (reference sequence). The CDR3 is 14 residues long. V was shortened by 8 bases and J by 6 bases, with 16 bases between the two germline ends. CDR3 DNA: TGTGCCAGTTACCCCGGGGGAGGGGATGAAAAACTGTTTTTT. This gives the protein CASYPGGGDEKLFF. Using reference TRBV19 and TRBJ1-4 for the parts outside the CDR3, the full variable domain is DGGITQSPKYLFRKEGQNVTLSCEQNLNHDAMYWYRQDPGQGLRLIYYSQIVNDFQKGDIAEGYSVSREKKESFPLTVTSAQKNPTAFYLCASYPGGGDEKLFFGSGTQLSVL.

CDR3 loop: CASSPRVAMGLAGHYEQYF. The CDR3 DNA follows: TGTGCCAGCTCACCCCGAGTGGCAATGGGACTAGCGGGACACTACGAGCAGTACTTC. The chain joins TRBV18 to TRBJ2-7, with TRBD2 matching over 13 bases. The length of the CDR3 is 19 residues. CDR1 is KGHSH, CDR2 LQKENI, per germline. Trimming cost V 3 bases and J 3 bases; bases outside gene matches: 14.

This clone has just one count. A junction end diverges from the germline sequence, so it may reflect a read error. This chain links TRBV6-6 with TRBJ2-7; 9 positions match TRBD1. Germline V gene lookup returns CDR1 MNHNY and CDR2 SVGAGI (reference sequence). There are 12 residues in the CDR3. This chain's CDR3 is CASSYGGQGSFF. The CDR3 nucleotides are TGTGCCAGCAGTTATGGCGGACAGGGGAGTTTCTTC.

The chain combines TRBV5-4 with TRBJ1-2; 12 bases agree with TRBD1. This CDR3 comprises 17 residues. After removal of 1 base from V and 7 bases from J, the junction contained 11 bases not matched to a gene. Germline V gene sequence: CDR1 SGHNT, CDR2 YYREEE (reference sequence). For the CDR3, the DNA is TGTGCCAGCAGCTTGCCGAGCAACCGGGACAGGGGGCCTGGCTACACCTTC. This translates into CASSLPSNRDRGPGYTF.

V and J are TRBV6-5 and TRBJ1-1, with 9 positions matching TRBD1. The V segment lost 6 bases and the J segment 7 bases; nucleotides outside the gene matches: 9. The CDR3 is 14 residues long. CDR1 is MNHEY, CDR2 SVGAGI, per germline. The CDR3, as DNA: TGTGCCAGCAGGTCCCGGACAGGGGCAGGTGAAGCTTTCTTT. This sequence encodes CASRSRTGAGEAFF.

This chain uses TRBV5-4 with TRBJ2-2; 10 bases line up with TRBD1. This CDR3 is 17 amino acids long. V lost 1 base to trimming and J lost 6 bases; unmatched junction nucleotides: 9. CDR1 is SGHNT and CDR2 is YYREEE in the germline V gene (reference sequence). CDR3 bases: TGTGCCAGCAGCTTGCTCTGGGGACAGGGGAAAGCCGGGGAGCTGTTTTTT. It yields the protein CASSLLWGQGKAGELFF.

The V call is TRBV9, the J call TRBJ2-3, with TRBD2 matching over 9 bases. The CDR3 is 17 residues long. Germline CDR1 reads SGDLS; CDR2 reads YYNGEE. Losses at the gene ends were 4 bases for V and 4 bases for J; bases not matched to a gene: 13. This CDR3 reads CASSPFNGRGGADTQYF. The CDR3 DNA reads as TGTGCCAGCAGCCCCTTCAACGGGCGGGGGGGGGCAGATACGCAGTATTTT.

The chain couples TRBV7-2 to TRBJ1-2, with D hard to call. Germline values: CDR1 SGHTA, CDR2 FQGNSA. V was clipped by 2 bases and J by 4 bases, with 11 bases between them. The CDR3 length is 14 residues. The CDR3 sequence: CASSLLGDPYGYTF. The CDR3 DNA is TGTGCCAGCAGCTTATTAGGAGACCCCTATGGCTACACCTTC.

The rearrangement uses TRBV5-1 and TRBJ2-3; D gene uncertain. The V gene lost 3 bases and the J gene lost 1 base, with 3 bases spanning the gap. The CDR3 sequence is 12 residues long. The germline V gene has CDR1 SGHRS and CDR2 YFSETQ. The CDR3, as DNA: TGCGCCAGCAGCTCGGGCACAGATACGCAGTATTTT. Protein product: CASSSGTDTQYF. Together with reference TRBV5-1 and TRBJ2-3, the CDR3 gives the full variable domain: KAGVTQTPRYLIKTRGQQVTLSCSPISGHRSVSWYQQTPGQGLQFLFEYFSETQRNKGNFPGRFSGRQFSNSRSEMNVSTLELGDSALYLCASSSGTDTQYFGPGTRLTVL.

The gene calls are TRBV7-9 and TRBJ1-4, with D possibly matching TRBD1 (5 bases). The germline V gene has CDR1 SEHNR and CDR2 FQNEAQ (reference sequence). V shed 0 bases and J shed 7 bases, with 15 bases lying between them. CDR3 length: 16 residues. CDR3: CASSLAEGPAGEKLFF. The DNA of the CDR3 is TGTGCCAGCAGCTTAGCGGAGGGGCCGGCGGGTGAAAAACTGTTTTTT.

This clone has more than one count but fewer than ten. The chain employs TRBV5-1 and TRBJ2-2; 7 bases fit TRBD1. Germline CDR1 is SGHRS and CDR2 is YFSETQ. There are 15 residues in the CDR3. The trim removed 3 bases at V and 0 bases at J, leaving 2 bases unmatched. In DNA, the CDR3 is TGCGCCAGCAGCTGGGACAGAACGAACACCGGGGAGCTGTTTTTT. This encodes CASSWDRTNTGELFF.

This sequence joins TRBV6-4 and TRBJ2-6, with a tentative D call TRBD1 (6 bases). CDR3 size: 17 residues. V was trimmed by 5 bases and J by 0 bases, leaving 14 bases between them. Germline lookup yields CDR1 MRHNA and CDR2 SNTAGT. CDR3 amino acids: CASSSQGSSSGANVLTF. The CDR3 DNA sequence: TGTGCCAGCAGTTCACAGGGATCGAGCTCTGGGGCCAACGTCCTGACTTTC.

The chain uses TRBV4-1 and TRBJ1-5; D is unresolved. Trimming cost V 3 bases and J 2 bases, with 20 bases left between them. The CDR3 spans 18 residues. In germline, CDR1 is MGHRA, CDR2 YSYEKL. The CDR3 here is CASSHGRARGERNQPQHF. Written as DNA, the CDR3 is TGCGCCAGCAGCCACGGGAGGGCCCGCGGGGAACGCAATCAGCCCCAGCATTTT.

J is TRBJ1-5 and V is TRBV29-1; 8 positions agree with TRBD1. Germline CDR1 SQVTM, CDR2 ANQGSEA. J lost 2 bases, V lost 4 bases, and 7 bases had no gene match. The CDR3 is made up of 15 amino acids. CDR3 in DNA: TGCAGCGTTGGGGGCCCGGGACAGGGCAATCAGCCCCAGCATTTT. It translates to CSVGGPGQGNQPQHF.

The chain joins TRBV6-6 to TRBJ1-2; the match to TRBD1 covers 10 bases. CDR1 is MNHNY and CDR2 is SVGAGI in the germline V gene (reference sequence). The CDR3 sequence is 14 residues long. With 5 bases clipped from V and 8 bases from J, the junction kept 8 bases outside the gene matches. CDR3 sequence (DNA): TGTGCCAGCAGTCAGGGGGACAGGGGAGGAGGCTACACCTTC. This codes for CASSQGDRGGGYTF.

The V and J genes are TRBV11-1 and TRBJ2-7; TRBD2 agrees at 7 bases. Germline CDR1 is SGHAT and CDR2 is FQDESV (reference sequence). This CDR3 is built from 16 residues. The V and J ends lost 3 bases and 7 bases, in that order; junction bases with no gene match: 15. CDR3 sequence (DNA): TGTGCCAGCAGCTTTGCACCGGGACTATTGGGCCAGGAGCAGTACTTC. Protein product: CASSFAPGLLGQEQYF.

This chain links TRBV10-3 with TRBJ1-1; 8 positions agree with TRBD1. This CDR3 comprises 15 residues. In germline, CDR1 is ENHRY, CDR2 SYGVKD. The ends lost 0 bases at V and 1 base at J; junction bases unmatched: 1. The CDR3 bases are TGTGCCATCAGTGAGTCGGACAGGGCGAACACTGAAGCTTTCTTT. Encoded protein: CAISESDRANTEAFF.

The chain couples TRBV4-1 to TRBJ1-5; TRBD1 aligns across 8 bases. The CDR3 extends over 16 amino acids. V lost 0 bases and J lost 6; bases outside the gene matches: 7. The germline V gene encodes CDR1 MGHRA and CDR2 YSYEKL. DNA for the CDR3: TGCGCCAGCAGCCAAGACGTCTCGGGACAGGTTCAGCCCCAGCATTTT. Protein product: CASSQDVSGQVQPQHF.

This sequence joins TRBV28 and TRBJ2-7; a weak D match, TRBD2 (6 bases). The germline V gene encodes CDR1 MDHEN and CDR2 SYDVKM. Trimming pared 6 bases from V and 0 bases from J, leaving 12 bases between. This CDR3 contains 14 residues. CDR3 sequence reads: CASRFGGDSYEQYF. CDR3 DNA: TGTGCCAGCAGATTCGGAGGGGACTCCTACGAGCAGTACTTC.